The present entry profiles one T cell receptor beta chain with its context. What it binds is unknown. The sample belongs to a study of CD8 T cells in ankylosing spondylitis. General observations from the study: Certain motif variants had earlier appeared in reactive arthritis synovial fluid and blood. Clones linked with disease were CD8+ and fairly uncommon in the peripheral blood. What seemed typical of ankylosing spondylitis blood was a TCR beta motif built from about 8 highly homologous variants.

Construction of TCR beta libraries was performed using quantitative 5'-RACE with molecular barcodes. TCRdb reanalysed the 5' RACE reads using MiXCR and keeps one entry per CDR3 protein. The sample carries roughly 440,000 distinct CDR3 sequences, 17% recorded once. V was clipped by 4 bases and J by 5 bases; unmatched bases: 7. CDR1 and CDR2 (germline): KGHSH, LQKENI. The CDR3 runs to 15 residues. V gene TRBV18 combines with J gene TRBJ2-7; 11 bases align to TRBD1. Specimen: blood, either unsorted or a sorted T cell fraction (not recorded which). The sequence derives from a male donor with ankylosing spondylitis. The CDR3, as DNA: TGTGCCAGCTCACGACTCGGACAGGGGGCGAACGAGCAGTACTTC. It is translated as CASSRLGQGANEQYF.